A selection of T cell receptor beta chains follows, all from one sample in a study of blood T cell repertoires in COVID-19. Profiling relied on immunoSEQ multiplex PCR, and the TCRdb table lists in-frame clones only, not all of them. The repertoire holds 55,000 to 90,000 clones, with 84% as singletons. Sample: peripheral blood. The source of these receptors is a woman aged 55-69 years with acute or convalescent COVID-19. Both conserved end residues are part of each CDR3. The D gene is left open where the match is weak. Expanded clones get a size class; other rows say once, few or many, or leave the size out.

J | size | D | V | CDR3 | DNA
TRBJ2-1 | - | - | TRBV27 | CASSLDSLLGGEQFF | TGTGCCAGCAGTTTAGATTCCCTGTTGGGAGGTGAGCAGTTCTTC
TRBJ1-1 | once | TRBD1 | TRBV9 | CASSAVLSGTGGRGEAFF | TGTGCCAGCAGCGCAGTCCTTTCCGGGACAGGGGGCAGGGGTGAAGCTTTCTTT
TRBJ2-7 | few | - | TRBV10-3 | CAISQGQSLSYEQYF | TGTGCCATCAGTCAAGGACAGTCACTTTCCTACGAGCAGTACTTC
TRBJ1-1 | - | TRBD1 | TRBV5-1 | CASLAGTGNTEAFF | TGCGCCAGCTTAGCCGGGACAGGGAACACTGAAGCTTTCTTT
TRBJ2-1 | - | - | TRBV28 | CASTIGGAPNEQFF | TGTGCCAGCACTATAGGGGGGGCCCCCAATGAGCAGTTCTTC
TRBJ2-2 | - | TRBD1 | TRBV6-5 | CASSWGTDTGELFF | TGTGCCAGCAGTTGGGGGACAGACACCGGGGAGCTGTTTTTT
TRBJ1-1 | - | - | TRBV18 | CASSPGEYEAFF | TGTGCCAGCTCACCAGGGGAGTATGAAGCTTTCTTT
TRBJ1-1 | - | TRBD1 | TRBV3-1/TRBV3-2 | CASSPGTAMQAFF | TGTGCCAGCAGCCCTGGGACAGCGATGCAAGCTTTCTTT
TRBJ2-7 | - | - | TRBV6-5 | CASSYGAIAYEQYF | TGTGCCAGCAGTTACGGGGCTATTGCATACGAGCAGTACTTC
TRBJ1-2 | - | TRBD1 | TRBV5-5 | CASSAAGGYGYTF | TGTGCCAGCAGCGCCGCAGGGGGCTATGGCTACACCTTC
TRBJ1-6 | few | - | TRBV9 | CASSVSDGNSPLHF | TGTGCCAGCAGCGTATCTGACGGGAACTCACCCCTCCACTTT
TRBJ2-1 | - | TRBD2 | TRBV29-1 | CSVAPREDEQFF | TGCAGCGTTGCCCCTCGGGAGGATGAGCAGTTCTTC
TRBJ1-1 | few | TRBD1 | TRBV5-6 | CASSEGQGKKAFF | TGTGCCAGCAGCGAGGGACAGGGTAAGAAGGCTTTCTTT
TRBJ1-1 | - | - | TRBV10-2 | CASSEIGTEAFF | TGCGCCAGCAGTGAAATCGGCACTGAAGCTTTCTTT
TRBJ1-1 | few | - | TRBV6-5 | CASSTGSVTEAFF | TGTGCCAGCAGTACCGGGTCGGTCACTGAAGCTTTCTTT
TRBJ2-3 | few | TRBD2 | TRBV5-1 | CASSLAFGGATDTQYF | TGCGCCAGCAGCTTGGCTTTCGGGGGGGCGACAGATACGCAGTATTTT
TRBJ1-1 | - | TRBD1 | TRBV7-3 | CASSDKSTGAEAFF | TGTGCCAGCAGCGATAAAAGCACAGGGGCTGAAGCTTTCTTT
TRBJ2-7 | - | TRBD1 | TRBV6-5 | CASSYPGQGFEQYF | TGTGCCAGCAGTTACCCGGGACAGGGGTTCGAGCAGTACTTC
TRBJ1-1 | - | - | TRBV25-1 | CASSEFEDTEAFF | TGTGCCAGCAGTGAATTTGAGGACACTGAAGCTTTCTTT
TRBJ2-3 | - | TRBD2 | TRBV9 | CASSAGGAGSTDTQYF | TGTGCCAGCAGCGCGGGGGGGGCAGGTAGCACAGATACGCAGTATTTT
TRBJ1-2 | - | - | TRBV7-9 | CASSPSGQSYGYTF | TGTGCCAGCAGCCCTAGTGGACAGAGCTATGGCTACACCTTC
TRBJ1-1 | - | - | TRBV2 | CASSEGGRATEAFF | TGTGCCAGCAGTGAAGGAGGCAGGGCCACTGAAGCTTTCTTT